This T cell receptor (beta chain) was sequenced during a study of CXCR3-negative and CXCR3-positive naive CD8 T cells. TRB cDNA libraries were made by UMI-labeled 5' RACE. Each CDR3 protein gets one entry in TCRdb, which reprocessed the 5' RACE reads and gives no DNA. This listing includes about 40,000 distinct CDR3 sequences. Germline loops: CDR1 DFQATT, CDR2 SNEGSKA (reference sequence). The CDR3 covers 19 residues. The material sequenced was memory CD8+ T cells from blood. The chain recombines TRBV20-1 with TRBJ2-1; the TCRdb D gene call, TRBD2, has no DNA to confirm it. The clonotype comes from a human donor in good health. Some clones in this sample may be carry-over from other donors' samples. This CDR3 is CSARPDRASGRATYNEQFF.